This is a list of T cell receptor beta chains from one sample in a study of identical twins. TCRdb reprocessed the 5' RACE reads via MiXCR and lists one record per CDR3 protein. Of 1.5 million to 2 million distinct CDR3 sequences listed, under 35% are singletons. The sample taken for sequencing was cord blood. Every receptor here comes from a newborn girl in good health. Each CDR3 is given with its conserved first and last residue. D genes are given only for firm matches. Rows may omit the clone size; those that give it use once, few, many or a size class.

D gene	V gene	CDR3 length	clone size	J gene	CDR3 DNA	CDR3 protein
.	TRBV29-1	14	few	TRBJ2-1	TGCAGCGTTGTTTTGCAGGAACACTACAATGAGCAGTTCTTC	CSVVLQEHYNEQFF
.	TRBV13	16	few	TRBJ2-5	TGTGCCAGCAGCTTACGGGGGTCGTGGGTTATTGAGACCCAGTACTTC	CASSLRGSWVIETQYF
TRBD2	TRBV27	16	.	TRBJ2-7	TGTGCCAGCAGTTTACGGAGCGGGAGGGCGGCCTACGAGCAGTACTTC	CASSLRSGRAAYEQYF
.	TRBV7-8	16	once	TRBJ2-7	TGTGCCAGCAGCTTAGCGCAGGGTATTGTAACGAATGAGCAGTACTTC	CASSLAQGIVTNEQYF
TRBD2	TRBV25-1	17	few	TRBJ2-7	TGTGCCAGCAGTCCATATAGCGGGAGTAGCCTCTACAATGAGCAGTACTTC	CASSPYSGSSLYNEQYF
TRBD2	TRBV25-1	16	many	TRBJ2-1	TGTGCCAGCAGTGAATTTGAGACTAGCGCCTACAATGAGCAGTTCTTC	CASSEFETSAYNEQFF
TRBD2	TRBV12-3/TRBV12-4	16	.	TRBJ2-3	TGTGCCAGCAGTTCCTTTGCGGGGGGCTTCACAGATACGCAGTATTTT	CASSSFAGGFTDTQYF
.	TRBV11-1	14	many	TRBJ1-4	TGTGCCAGCAGCGCACGCCGGAATGAGGGGAAACTGTTTTTT	CASSARRNEGKLFF
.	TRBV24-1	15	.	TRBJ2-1	TGTGCCACCAGTGATTTGCAGATAGTTGCGGATGAGCAGTTCTTC	CATSDLQIVADEQFF
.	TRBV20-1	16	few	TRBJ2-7	TGCAGTGCTAGGAACGATCGTCAGGACTTGTCCTACGAGCAGTACTTC	CSARNDRQDLSYEQYF
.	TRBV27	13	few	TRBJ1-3	TGTGCCAGCAGCCTATTCTCTGGAAACACCATATATTTT	CASSLFSGNTIYF